This is a list of T cell receptor beta chains from one sample in a study of cytomegalovirus exposure and HLA in healthy donors. The data were produced by immunoSEQ multiplex PCR, yet TCRdb's version contains in-frame clones alone and is incomplete. The sample yields under 200,000 clones, around 63% seen once. The sample taken for sequencing was PBMCs. Receptors were obtained from a woman between 18 and 29 years old in good health and CMV-seropositive. Each CDR3 is given with its conserved first and last residue. A D gene is named only where the DNA matches it firmly. Clone sizes are given selectively: once, few, many, or a class where the clone is expanded.

J gene	V gene	clone size	D gene	CDR3 protein	CDR3 DNA
TRBJ1-4	TRBV5-1	-	TRBD1	CASSLARTGFGNEKLFF	TGCGCCAGCAGCTTGGCCCGGACAGGGTTTGGTAATGAAAAACTGTTTTTT
TRBJ2-1	TRBV4-1	-	TRBD2	CASSQAGLAGVGSYNEQFF	TGCGCCAGCAGCCAAGCCGGGCTAGCGGGAGTAGGGTCCTACAATGAGCAGTTCTTC
TRBJ1-1	TRBV5-1	few	TRBD1	CASSRAPGGMNTEAFF	TGCGCCAGCAGCCGGGCCCCAGGGGGTATGAACACTGAAGCTTTCTTT
TRBJ1-2	TRBV7-7	once	-	CASSAQPGNFFYGYTF	TGTGCTAGCAGCGCCCAACCGGGAAACTTTTTCTATGGCTACACCTTC
TRBJ1-1	TRBV29-1	once	TRBD1	CSVNGQGPRQSEAFF	TGCAGCGTCAACGGACAGGGACCCCGCCAAAGTGAAGCTTTCTTT
TRBJ1-2	TRBV25-1	-	-	CASSDEGSWDGYTF	TGTGCCAGCAGTGACGAGGGTAGTTGGGATGGCTACACCTTC
TRBJ2-7	TRBV7-9	-	TRBD1	CASSLGWDRAYEQYF	TGTGCCAGCAGCTTAGGCTGGGACAGGGCCTACGAGCAGTACTTC
TRBJ2-7	TRBV5-1	-	-	CASSDPRGVAGEQYF	TGCGCCAGCAGCGACCCTAGAGGAGTGGCGGGCGAGCAGTACTTC
TRBJ1-2	TRBV7-2	-	-	CASSLRGYGYTF	TGTGCCAGCAGCTTACGGGGGTATGGCTACACCTTC
TRBJ2-7	TRBV13	once	-	CASSTMTGYSYEQYF	TGTGCCAGCAGTACCATGACAGGCTACTCCTACGAGCAGTACTTC
TRBJ2-5	TRBV2	-	TRBD2	CASSPAGVQETQYF	TGTGCCAGCAGTCCAGCGGGGGTCCAAGAGACCCAGTACTTC
TRBJ1-2	TRBV28	-	TRBD1	CASSQGQINYGYTF	TGTGCCAGCAGCCAGGGACAGATTAACTATGGCTACACCTTC
TRBJ1-4	TRBV7-9	-	-	CASSSQGPANEKLFF	TGTGCCAGCAGCTCCCAGGGGCCGGCTAATGAAAAACTGTTTTTT
TRBJ2-7	TRBV18	-	TRBD2	CATRGGRHSYEQYF	TGTGCCACAAGGGGCGGGAGGCACTCCTACGAGCAGTACTTC
TRBJ2-1	TRBV11-1	-	TRBD1	CASRPGTGLNEQFF	TGTGCCAGCAGACCTGGGACAGGTCTCAATGAGCAGTTCTTC
TRBJ1-1	TRBV5-1	-	-	CASSLALGALNTEAFF	TGCGCCAGCAGCTTGGCCTTGGGGGCTCTGAACACTGAAGCTTTCTTT
TRBJ1-2	TRBV19	-	-	CASSPLGQGPYGYTF	TGTGCCAGTAGTCCCCTTGGTCAGGGGCCCTATGGCTACACCTTC
TRBJ2-2	TRBV7-3	-	-	CASSKRPGTGELFF	TGTGCCAGCAGCAAGCGCCCTGGCACCGGGGAGCTGTTTTTT
TRBJ2-7	TRBV5-4	once	-	CASSRGSAYEQYF	TGTGCCAGCAGCCGCGGATCCGCCTACGAGCAGTACTTC
TRBJ2-3	TRBV11-3	-	TRBD2	CASSPRPRLAHTDTQYF	TGTGCCAGCAGCCCTCGGCCCCGACTAGCTCACACAGATACGCAGTATTTT
TRBJ2-3	TRBV6-1	few	TRBD1	CASSPGTGDRRQYF	TGTGCCAGCAGTCCGGGAACGGGGGACAGGAGGCAGTATTTT
TRBJ1-5	TRBV5-5	-	-	CASSLEWVGRSNQPQHF	TGTGCCAGCAGCTTGGAATGGGTAGGGAGAAGCAATCAGCCCCAGCATTTT
TRBJ1-1	TRBV5-8	-	TRBD1	CASSTGQVNTEAFF	TGTGCCAGCAGCACGGGACAGGTCAACACTGAAGCTTTCTTT
TRBJ1-2	TRBV5-6	-	TRBD1	CASSGQGFYGYTF	TGTGCCAGTTCGGGACAGGGATTCTATGGCTACACCTTC
TRBJ1-2	TRBV27	-	-	CASSFNFGNGYTF	TGTGCCAGCAGTTTTAATTTCGGGAATGGCTACACCTTC
TRBJ2-7	TRBV30	-	TRBD2	CAWSIIAGAAYEQYF	TGTGCCTGGAGTATAATAGCGGGAGCCGCCTACGAGCAGTACTTC
TRBJ1-2	TRBV28	-	-	CASSSFRARDF	TGTGCCAGCAGTTCGTTCCGGGCCCGGGACTTC
TRBJ2-3	TRBV28	-	TRBD2	CASSLFGTSIDTQYF	TGTGCCAGCAGTTTATTCGGGACTAGTATAGATACGCAGTATTTT
TRBJ2-1	TRBV7-3	-	TRBD2	CASSLGGLAGGYNEQFF	TGTGCCAGCAGCTTGGGGGGCCTAGCGGGAGGCTACAATGAGCAGTTCTTC
TRBJ1-6	TRBV28	-	TRBD1	CASGSHTGGGNSPLHF	TGTGCCAGCGGATCCCATACAGGGGGCGGTAATTCACCCCTCCACTTT
TRBJ2-5	TRBV29-1	-	-	CSASRTPTETQYF	TGCAGCGCAAGCCGAACTCCTACGGAGACCCAGTACTTC